Following are 23 T cell receptor beta chains from one sample sequenced in a study of blood T cells in healthy people across ages (dated by TCRdb to the mid-2010s). The library was obtained by 5' RACE. The data were produced on an Illumina HiSeq 2500. A second PCR of about 7 to 12 cycles was run with a J-beta primer mix and a sample-barcoded 5' primer. The public reads were reprocessed in TCRdb via fastp at Q25 and MiXCR, keeping in-frame beta chains. Every CDR3 protein is listed once, alongside the most common genes and DNA of its rows. This sample holds about 800,000 distinct CDR3 sequences; 20% to 30% were observed only once. The ten largest clones add up to more than 3% of the sample. This same sample was also taken into another study, of T cells of mothers and their children.

Sequenced material: blood. All receptors derive from a boy aged 10-17 years in good health.

The chain carries TRBV20-1 and TRBJ2-1, with TRBD2 matching 8 bases. Looked up from germline, CDR1 is DFQATT and CDR2 is SNEGSKA (reference sequence). The CDR3 is 16 amino acids. J gave up 8 bases and V 0 bases, and 12 bases lay outside the gene matches. The CDR3 reads CSARDLFAGLGDEQFF. The CDR3, as DNA: TGCAGTGCTAGAGATCTCTTTGCGGGACTAGGTGATGAGCAGTTCTTC.

This clonotype appeared a single time. This rearrangement joins TRBV29-1 to TRBJ2-5; tentative D call: TRBD2 (6 bases). The germline CDR1 and CDR2 sequences are SQVTM and ANQGSEA. Deletions cut 8 bases from V and 2 bases from J, with 21 bases between. The CDR3 length is 15 residues. The CDR3 coding sequence is TGCAGCTTTGCAGCCGAGGGACTGCCACAAGAGACCCAGTACTTC. Translation gives CSFAAEGLPQETQYF.

This clonotype was detected only a few times. The rearrangement joins TRBV7-2 to TRBJ2-5, with D tentatively TRBD1 or TRBD2 (5 bases each). The J call may not be correct, given that the DNA end is closer to TRBJ2-7. From germline, CDR1 is SGHTA and CDR2 FQGNSA. The CDR3 length is 15 residues. The CDR3 sequence is CASSLATGLSYEQYF. For the CDR3, the DNA is TGTGCCAGCAGCTTAGCCACGGGGCTTTCCTACGAGCAGTACTTC.

V usage is TRBV4-3 and J usage is TRBJ1-2; D is ambiguous. Germline values: CDR1 LGHNA, CDR2 YSLEER. Deletions cut 0 bases from V and 4 bases from J, with 9 bases between. The CDR3 contains 14 residues. In DNA, the CDR3 is TGCGCCAGCAGCCAAGATCAGCGGTCCTATGGCTACACCTTC. Translation: CASSQDQRSYGYTF.

The V gene is TRBV20-1, the J gene TRBJ2-7, with D perhaps matching TRBD1 (6 bases). Germline V CDR1 and CDR2: DFQATT, SNEGSKA (reference sequence). Trimming removed 1 base from V and 2 bases from J, with 9 bases in between. The CDR3 extends over 13 amino acids. CDR3 protein: CSARGTETYEQYF. The CDR3 nucleotides read TGCAGTGCTAGAGGGACAGAGACCTACGAGCAGTACTTC.

The DNA for the CDR3 is TGCAGCGTGTTCCCCGGGCCTAATACGCAGTATTTT. Its protein is CSVFPGPNTQYF. The rearrangement joins TRBV29-1 to TRBJ2-3; D is undetermined. The CDR3 is made up of 12 amino acids. Germline CDR1 is SQVTM and CDR2 is ANQGSEA. V lost 6 bases, J lost 7 bases, and 14 bases lay in between.

The rearrangement links TRBV29-1 to TRBJ2-7; no definite D call. V gave up 6 bases and J gave up 2 bases, with 11 bases separating them. The CDR3 is 12 residues long. Germline CDR1 reads SQVTM; CDR2 reads ANQGSEA. The CDR3 DNA is TGCAGCGTACCGTACGGCCCCTACGAGCAGTACTTC. This codes for CSVPYGPYEQYF.

This clonotype was counted only a few times. The chain joins TRBV13 to TRBJ1-1, with 10 bases lining up with TRBD1. CDR1 and CDR2 from the germline V gene are PRHDT and FYEKMQ (reference sequence). J gave up 6 bases and V 5 bases, and 6 bases lay outside the gene matches. The CDR3 extends over 14 amino acids. The CDR3 protein is CASSPGQGGAEAFF. As DNA, the CDR3 is TGTGCCAGCAGCCCAGGACAGGGGGGGGCTGAAGCTTTCTTT.

The chain couples TRBV14 to TRBJ2-5; D unresolved. This CDR3 has 14 residues. Germline V gives CDR1 SGHDN, CDR2 FVKESK. Trimming stripped 0 bases from V and 5 bases from J, with 10 bases between. CDR3 in DNA: TGTGCCAGCAGCCAAGATTGGGCCATGGAGACCCAGTACTTC. As protein: CASSQDWAMETQYF.

The chain carries TRBV28 and TRBJ2-7; no reliable D call. This CDR3 spans 13 amino acids. Germline assignment: CDR1 MDHEN and CDR2 SYDVKM. The V gene lost 1 base and the J gene lost 4 bases, with 8 bases spanning the gap. This CDR3 is CASSLSHVYEQYF. The CDR3 coding sequence is TGTGCCAGCAGTTTATCACACGTTTACGAGCAGTACTTC.

This clonotype was picked up a small number of times. This sequence joins TRBV5-1 and TRBJ1-2, with 8 bases aligning to TRBD1. Germline V gene data show CDR1 as SGHRS and CDR2 as YFSETQ. The CDR3 has 14 residues. Unmatched junction bases numbered 7, after V lost 5 bases and J lost 4 bases. For the CDR3, the DNA is TGCGCCAGCAGTCTACAGGGGGACGGCTATGGCTACACCTTC. This gives the protein CASSLQGDGYGYTF.

The count of this clonotype is one. The rearrangement joins TRBV7-9 to TRBJ2-3; 7 bases line up with TRBD1. With 3 bases clipped from V and 6 bases from J, the junction kept 3 bases outside the gene matches. This CDR3 is built from 13 residues. Germline V gene sequence: CDR1 SEHNR, CDR2 FQNEAQ (reference sequence). The CDR3 sequence is CASSFTGVDTQYF. As DNA, the CDR3 is TGTGCCAGCAGCTTTACAGGGGTCGATACGCAGTATTTT.

This sequence joins TRBV6-5 and TRBJ2-2, with D tentatively TRBD1 (6 bases). The germline V gene encodes CDR1 MNHEY and CDR2 SVGAGI. The ends were cut back, 5 bases at V and 5 bases at J, with 12 bases in the middle. This CDR3 has 14 amino acids. CDR3 bases: TGTGCCAGCAGTCAACAGGGATATACCGGGGAGCTGTTTTTT. This sequence encodes CASSQQGYTGELFF.

Worth noting for this clonotype: Its ends do not fully match the called genes, so a read error is possible. The chain uses TRBV20-1 and TRBJ2-3; D ambiguous. The CDR3 sequence is 15 residues long. Germline V lookup: CDR1 DFQATT, CDR2 SNEGSKA (reference sequence). The CDR3 here is CSARGTSEYTDTHYF. The CDR3 coding sequence is TGCAGTGCTCGAGGTACCTCTGAGTACACAGATACGCACTATTTT.

This clonotype showed up many times. The chain uses TRBV15 and TRBJ2-1; D is ambiguous. The end of the DNA fits TRBJ2-7 better, so the J call may be wrong. Germline CDR1 is LNHNV and CDR2 is YYDKDF (reference sequence). CDR3 length: 14 residues. Here the CDR3 reads CATSREPGSYEQYF. The CDR3 region has the DNA TGTGCCACCAGCAGAGAACCGGGCTCCTACGAGCAGTACTTC.

The genes are TRBV14 and TRBJ1-1; 8 bases align to TRBD1. Trimming at V came to 4 bases and at J to 5 bases, leaving 9 bases not matched to a gene. This CDR3 region has 15 residues. Germline CDR1 SGHDN, CDR2 FVKESK. DNA for the CDR3: TGTGCCAGCAGCCCTATTCAGGGGGCGGATACTGAAGCTTTCTTT. Its translation: CASSPIQGADTEAFF.

In its sample, this clonotype was seen a few times. A read error may account for a junction end that differs from germline. The chain couples TRBV3-1 to TRBJ2-5, with D perhaps matching TRBD1 (5 bases). The CDR3 is made up of 15 amino acids. Germline CDR1 LGHDT, CDR2 YNNKEL (reference sequence). The CDR3: CANSHDMAGRETQYF. The CDR3 coding sequence is TGTGCCAACAGCCACGATATGGCAGGGCGGGAGACCCAGTACTTC.

The chain combines TRBV5-1 with TRBJ1-2; the D gene is possibly TRBD1 (6 bases). The ends were cut back, 2 bases at V and 8 bases at J, with 13 bases in the middle. In germline, CDR1 is SGHRS, CDR2 YFSETQ. CDR3 length: 13 amino acids. The CDR3 here is CASSFVAGEGYTF. The CDR3 DNA reads as TGCGCCAGCAGCTTCGTGGCAGGGGAAGGCTACACCTTC.

The chain has TRBV2 and TRBJ2-1, with a weak D call TRBD2 (7 bases). Germline V gives CDR1 SNHLY, CDR2 FYNNEI. V gave up 8 bases and J gave up 6 bases, with 17 bases separating them. There are 14 residues in the CDR3. The CDR3 DNA reads as TGTGCCAGCTACAAGGGGGGGGGCCGCAATGAGCAGTTCTTC. Translated, it gives CASYKGGGRNEQFF. Full variable domain (outside the CDR3, taken from reference TRBV2 and TRBJ2-1): EPEVTQTPSHQVTQMGQEVILRCVPISNHLYFYWYRQILGQKVEFLVSFYNNEISEKSEIFDDQFSVERPDGSNFTLKIRSTKLEDSAMYFCASYKGGGRNEQFFGPGTRLTVL.

Concerning this clonotype: A read error may account for a junction end that differs from germline. The V and J genes are TRBV12-3 or TRBV12-4 and TRBJ2-5, with D possibly being TRBD1 (5 bases). The CDR3 has 16 amino acids. The CDR3 nucleotides are TGTGCTAGCACAAAAGGTCCCTACAGGACCCAAGAGACCCAGTACTTC. This codes for CASTKGPYRTQETQYF.

The chain joins TRBV30 to TRBJ1-5; TRBD1 agrees at 7 bases. V lost 3 bases, J lost 9 bases, and 11 bases stayed unmatched. The CDR3 spans 14 residues. CDR1 and CDR2 from the germline V gene are GTSNPN and SVGIG (reference sequence). The CDR3 bases are TGTGCCTGGAGCTTTACAGGGGTATCAGCGCCCCAGCATTTT. Translating it yields CAWSFTGVSAPQHF.

This chain joins TRBV28 and TRBJ1-4; no firm D call. V dropped 6 bases and J dropped 8 bases, with 10 bases sitting between them. Germline V gene lookup returns CDR1 MDHEN and CDR2 SYDVKM. The CDR3 covers 12 residues. In nucleotides, the CDR3 is TGTGCCAGCAGCTCTCGCCTCGAAAAACTGTTTTTT. Translated, it gives CASSSRLEKLFF.

This clonotype turned up a few times. CDR3 in amino acids: CASSPRTGGGNEKLFF. DNA for the CDR3: TGTGCCAGCAGCCCCCGAACAGGGGGAGGTAATGAAAAACTGTTTTTT. The rearrangement uses TRBV21-1 and TRBJ1-4; TRBD1, as called in the table, went unchecked against the DNA. TRBV21-1 is a pseudogene locus. CDR3 size: 16 residues.